The T cell receptor beta chain under discussion was sequenced for a study of Ad26.COV2.S vaccination and SARS-CoV-2 variants. Background on the study: Sample donor was a member of the COV1001 Ad26.COV2.S trial arm. Doses of Ad26.COV2.S were injected into muscle once or twice, 56 days apart.

Study results and caveats: After vaccination, reports described spike-specific CD8+ and CD4+ T cell responses as showing substantial breadth.

Stated treatment: roughly 18 received Ad26.COV2.S at low or high dose, single or two shots; 5 received placebo; per-sample allocation not given. Samples came from day 63 after the first vaccine or placebo injection. Method: immunoSEQ multiplex PCR; TCRdb's copy keeps in-frame clones and lacks some. The data hold 500,000 or so clones, with 87% observed a single time. The CDR3 has 11 residues. V lost 5 bases, J lost 6 bases, and 4 bases lay in between. Germline CDR1 is SEHNR and CDR2 is FQNEAQ (reference sequence). To note about this clone: The antigen remains undetermined.

V and J are TRBV7-9 and TRBJ1-4, with no clear D. The sample in question was peripheral blood, obtained in a trial of Ad26.COV2.S vaccine versus placebo. This sequence was found in a person aged 18 to 59 who received the Ad26.COV2.S COVID-19 vaccine or a placebo. The CDR3 protein is CASSPDEKLFF. In DNA form, the CDR3 reads TGTGCCAGCAGCCCAGATGAAAAACTGTTTTTT.